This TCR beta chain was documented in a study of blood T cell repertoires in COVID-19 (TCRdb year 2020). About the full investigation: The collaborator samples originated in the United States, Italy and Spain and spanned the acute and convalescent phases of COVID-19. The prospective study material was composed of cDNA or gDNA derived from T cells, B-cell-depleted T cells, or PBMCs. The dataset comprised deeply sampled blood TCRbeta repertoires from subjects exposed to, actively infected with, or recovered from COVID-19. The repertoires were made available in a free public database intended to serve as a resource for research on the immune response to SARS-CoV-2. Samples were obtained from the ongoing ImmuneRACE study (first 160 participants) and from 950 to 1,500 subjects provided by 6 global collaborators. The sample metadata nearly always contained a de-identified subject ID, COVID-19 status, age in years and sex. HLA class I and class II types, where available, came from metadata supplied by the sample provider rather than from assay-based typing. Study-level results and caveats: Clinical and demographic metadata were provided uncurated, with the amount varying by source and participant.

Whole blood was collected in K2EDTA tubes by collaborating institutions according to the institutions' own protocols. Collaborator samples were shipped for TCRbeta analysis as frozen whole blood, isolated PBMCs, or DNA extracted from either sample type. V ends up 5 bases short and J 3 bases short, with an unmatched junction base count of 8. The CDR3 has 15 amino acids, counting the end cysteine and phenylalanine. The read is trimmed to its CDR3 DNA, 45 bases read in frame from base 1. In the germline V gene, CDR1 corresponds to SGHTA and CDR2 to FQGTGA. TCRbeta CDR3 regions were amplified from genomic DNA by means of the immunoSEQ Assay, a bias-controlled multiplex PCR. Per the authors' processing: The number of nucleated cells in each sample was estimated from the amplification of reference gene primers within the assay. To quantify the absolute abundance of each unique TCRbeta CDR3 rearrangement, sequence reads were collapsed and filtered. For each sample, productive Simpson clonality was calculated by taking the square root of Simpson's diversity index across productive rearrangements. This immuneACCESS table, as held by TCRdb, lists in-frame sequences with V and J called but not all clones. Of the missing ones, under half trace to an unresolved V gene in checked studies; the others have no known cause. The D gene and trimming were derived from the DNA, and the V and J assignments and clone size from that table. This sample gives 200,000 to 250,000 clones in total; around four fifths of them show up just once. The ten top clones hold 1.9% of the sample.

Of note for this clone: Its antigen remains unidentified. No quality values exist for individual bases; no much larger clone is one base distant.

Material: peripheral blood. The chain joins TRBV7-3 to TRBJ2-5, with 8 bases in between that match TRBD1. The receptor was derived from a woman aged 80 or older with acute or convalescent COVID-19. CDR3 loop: CASSLQGAREETQYF. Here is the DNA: TGTGCCAGCAGCCTTCAGGGGGCTCGTGAAGAGACCCAGTACTTC.